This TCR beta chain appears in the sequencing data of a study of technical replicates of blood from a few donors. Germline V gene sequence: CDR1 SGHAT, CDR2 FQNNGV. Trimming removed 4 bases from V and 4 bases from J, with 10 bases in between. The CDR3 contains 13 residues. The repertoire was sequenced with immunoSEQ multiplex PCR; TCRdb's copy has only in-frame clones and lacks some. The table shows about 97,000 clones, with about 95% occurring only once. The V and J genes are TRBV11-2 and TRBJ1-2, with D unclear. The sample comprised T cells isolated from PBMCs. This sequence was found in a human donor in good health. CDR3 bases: TGTGCCAGCAGCTCTACGGGATTCTATGGCTACACCTTC. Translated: CASSSTGFYGYTF.